The next 22 T cell receptor beta chains were all read from a single sample in a study of cytomegalovirus exposure and HLA in healthy donors. Both 60 Vbeta primers and 13 Jbeta primers went into the PCR. Here immunoSEQ multiplex PCR was the method, and the copy in TCRdb shows in-frame clones only, minus some. The profile covers about 180,000 clones, with less than 85% appearing a single time and 1% taken by the ten largest. Sequencing input: PBMCs. These receptors were collected from a boy between 2 and 10 years old in good health and CMV-seronegative.

The chain joins TRBV10-3 to TRBJ2-1; D gene unclear. V gave up 8 bases and J gave up 1 base, with 12 bases separating them. Germline V lookup: CDR1 ENHRY, CDR2 SYGVKD. The CDR3 totals 14 residues. The CDR3 DNA follows: TGTGCCATCGGCGGCCCTTTGTCCTACAATGAGCAGTTCTTC. Protein product: CAIGGPLSYNEQFF.

V usage is TRBV6-1 and J usage is TRBJ2-7, with TRBD2 identical over 8 bases. V lost 10 bases and J lost 0; bases outside the gene matches: 8. CDR1 and CDR2 from the germline V gene are MNHNS and SASEGT. The CDR3 contains 14 residues. The CDR3 DNA reads TGTGCCATCTCGGGACTAGGGAGCTCCTACGAGCAGTACGTC. Residues: CAISGLGSSYEQYV.

The rearrangement links TRBV10-1 to TRBJ2-7, with a weak D call TRBD1 (5 bases). Trimming left V 6 bases short and J 2 bases short, with 11 bases between. The CDR3 length is 13 residues. Per germline, CDR1 WNHNN and CDR2 SYGVQD (reference sequence). This chain's CDR3 is CASRYDRAYEQYV. Here the CDR3 DNA reads TGCGCCAGCAGATACGACAGAGCCTACGAGCAGTACGTC.

This sequence joins TRBV9 and TRBJ2-2; the D gene is possibly TRBD2 (6 bases). Germline CDR1 and CDR2: SGDLS and YYNGEE. The CDR3 consists of 17 residues. V dropped 3 bases and J dropped 1 base, with 16 bases sitting between them. CDR3 protein: CASSAPTGLMNTGELFF. Here the CDR3 DNA reads TGTGCCAGCAGCGCTCCAACGGGACTCATGAACACCGGGGAGCTGTTTTTT.

The V gene is TRBV5-1, the J gene TRBJ1-2, with D possibly matching TRBD1 (6 bases). V dropped 0 bases and J dropped 4 bases, with 16 bases sitting between them. The CDR3 runs to 16 residues. CDR1 is SGHRS, CDR2 YFSETQ, per germline. The CDR3: CASSLAAGGGGYGYTF. As DNA, the CDR3 is TGCGCCAGCAGCTTGGCCGCTGGCGGGGGCGGCTATGGCTACACCTTC.

The chain recombines TRBV5-6 with TRBJ2-5; 12 bases map to TRBD2. V lost 2 bases, J lost 2 bases, and 7 bases stayed unmatched. The CDR3 runs to 17 residues. CDR1 is SGHDT and CDR2 is YYEEEE in the germline V gene. The CDR3 DNA is TGTGCCAGCAGCTTATCTAGCGGGGGGGCCTTACAAGAGACCCAGTACTTC. Translating it yields CASSLSSGGALQETQYF.

J is TRBJ1-2 and V is TRBV9; 9 bases map to TRBD1. The V gene end was trimmed by 4 bases and the J gene end by 4 bases; junction bases not matched to a gene: 8. Germline values: CDR1 SGDLS, CDR2 YYNGEE. This CDR3 region has 15 residues. CDR3 coding DNA: TGTGCCAGCAGCACGGGACAGGGCGAAGGCTATGGCTACACCTTC. It yields the protein CASSTGQGEGYGYTF.

The chain carries TRBV9 and TRBJ2-1; the match to TRBD1 covers 8 bases. In germline, CDR1 is SGDLS, CDR2 YYNGEE. This CDR3 region has 16 residues. With 4 bases clipped from V and 7 bases from J, the junction kept 13 bases outside the gene matches. This CDR3 is CASSPPVGQGANEQFF. Written as DNA, the CDR3 is TGTGCCAGCAGCCCCCCCGTTGGGCAGGGGGCGAATGAGCAGTTCTTC.

The chain employs TRBV28 and TRBJ2-7; 9 positions agree with TRBD1. This CDR3 spans 16 amino acids. Germline trimming cut 4 bases from V and 1 base from J; bases unmatched to any gene: 8. From germline, CDR1 is MDHEN and CDR2 SYDVKM. CDR3: CASSYPLDRGSYEQYV. DNA for the CDR3: TGTGCCAGCAGTTACCCTCTGGACAGGGGTTCCTACGAGCAGTACGTC.

The V gene is TRBV5-1, the J gene TRBJ2-1; D unclear. The ends were cut back, 7 bases at V and 6 bases at J, with 14 bases in the middle. The CDR3 length is 13 residues. Germline CDR1 and CDR2: SGHRS and YFSETQ. This chain's CDR3 is CASGLTKINEQFF. The CDR3 DNA is TGCGCCAGCGGGCTAACCAAGATCAATGAGCAGTTCTTC.

V gene TRBV4-2 combines with J gene TRBJ2-2, with 7 bases fitting TRBD2. This CDR3 has 17 amino acids. Germline-derived CDR1 and CDR2 are LGHNA and YNFKEQ. V shed 0 bases, J shed 2 bases, and the junction held 6 bases outside the gene matches. The CDR3 DNA follows: TGTGCCAGCAGCCAAGAGCCACGGGGGGTCAACACCGGGGAGCTGTTTTTT. Amino acid sequence: CASSQEPRGVNTGELFF.

V usage is TRBV2 and J usage is TRBJ2-2, with D perhaps TRBD1 (6 bases). This CDR3 is built from 15 residues. Germline V gene data show CDR1 as SNHLY and CDR2 as FYNNEI. V lost 7 bases and J 0 bases, leaving 12 bases between the germline ends. The CDR3 reads CASKEGVTNTGELFF. As DNA, the CDR3 is TGTGCCAGCAAAGAGGGGGTGACGAACACCGGGGAGCTGTTTTTT.

V usage is TRBV11-2 and J usage is TRBJ2-5; no clear D. The assigned J gene may be wrong: the sequence end matches TRBJ2-7 better. This CDR3 region has 13 residues. Germline lookup yields CDR1 SGHAT and CDR2 FQNNGV. This CDR3 is CASSLGQTYEQYF. The CDR3 DNA follows: TGTGCCAGCAGCTTAGGACAAACCTACGAGCAGTACTTC.

This chain links TRBV30 with TRBJ2-5, with 8 positions matching TRBD2. The DNA end is more similar to TRBJ2-7, so the J call may be wrong. CDR1 GTSNPN and CDR2 SVGIG come from the germline V gene (reference sequence). The CDR3 consists of 13 residues. The CDR3, as DNA: TGTGCCTGGAGTCGTAGCGGGACCTACGAGCAGTACTTC. It codes for CAWSRSGTYEQYF.

The V gene is TRBV5-1, the J gene TRBJ2-1, with 12 bases identical to TRBD2. CDR1 is SGHRS, CDR2 YFSETQ, per germline. The CDR3 has 20 residues. Trimming removed 0 bases from V and 3 bases from J; junction bases left unmatched: 13. The CDR3 coding sequence is TGCGCCAGCAGCTTGGCGGGACTAGCGGGCGTGGGAGGGGGCTACAATGAGCAGTTCTTC. Translation gives CASSLAGLAGVGGGYNEQFF.

The chain has TRBV10-3 and TRBJ2-5; D is perhaps TRBD1 (6 bases). The CDR3 runs 14 residues. V shed 6 bases and J shed 5 bases, with 16 bases lying between them. Germline CDR1 and CDR2: ENHRY and SYGVKD. The CDR3, as DNA: TGTGCCATCAGCCTGAACAGGGACGGTGAGACCCAGTACTTC. Protein product: CAISLNRDGETQYF.

The CDR3 spells CASSLDRVPTDTQYF. CDR3 nucleotide sequence: TGTGCCAGCAGCTTAGACAGGGTCCCCACAGATACGCAGTATTTT. The rearrangement links TRBV11-2 to TRBJ2-3; TRBD1 is a possible D gene (5 bases). V was trimmed by 0 bases and J by 2 bases, leaving 9 bases between them. The CDR3 consists of 15 residues. Germline CDR1 is SGHAT and CDR2 is FQNNGV.

The chain has TRBV18 and TRBJ2-3, with D possibly matching TRBD1 (6 bases). The CDR3 length is 11 residues. The germline CDR1 and CDR2 sequences are KGHSH and LQKENI. The germline V and J ends were trimmed by 3 bases and 9 bases, with 7 bases remaining between them. CDR3 DNA: TGTGCCAGCTCACCGGACAGAACGCAGTATTTT. The encoded protein is CASSPDRTQYF.

This chain joins TRBV6-1 and TRBJ2-7, with TRBD1 identical over 8 bases. This CDR3 has 14 residues. Germline V gene data show CDR1 as MNHNS and CDR2 as SASEGT. Unmatched junction bases numbered 6, after V lost 8 bases and J lost 0 bases. The CDR3 spells CASGSTGGSYEQYV. CDR3 nucleotides: TGTGCCAGCGGGTCTACAGGGGGCTCCTACGAGCAGTACGTC.

The V and J genes are TRBV23-1 and TRBJ2-6; perhaps TRBD2 as D (5 bases). TRBV23-1 is an ORF, with its function uncertain. V lost 8 bases, J lost 5 bases, and 16 bases lay in between. The length of the CDR3 is 15 residues. Written as DNA, the CDR3 is TGCGCCAGCTGGCCCCGGGATCGCTGGGCCAACGTCCTGACTTTC. It specifies CASWPRDRWANVLTF.

In its sample, this clone was seen a few times. The V call is TRBV6-5, the J call TRBJ2-7; 8 positions agree with TRBD2. With 0 bases clipped from V and 3 bases from J, the junction kept 7 bases outside the gene matches. Germline CDR1 and CDR2: MNHEY and SVGAGI. The CDR3 has 16 residues. The chain's CDR3 is CASSYSASGGLYEQYF. CDR3 sequence (DNA): TGTGCCAGCAGTTACTCGGCCAGCGGGGGTCTCTACGAGCAGTACTTC.

The chain recombines TRBV6-1 with TRBJ2-5; D may be TRBD2 (6 bases). V was cut by 7 bases and J by 1 base, with 10 bases left in between. CDR1 and CDR2 from the germline V gene are MNHNS and SASEGT. This CDR3 region has 13 residues. The CDR3 bases are TGTGCCAGCACGCTAGCGTCCCAAGAGACCCAGTACTTC. This gives the protein CASTLASQETQYF.